A selection of T cell receptor beta chains follows, all from one sample in a study of blood T cell repertoires in COVID-19. Here immunoSEQ multiplex PCR was the method, and the copy in TCRdb shows in-frame clones only, minus some. Of roughly 500,000 clones listed, roughly nine tenths were seen once; the top ten hold around 7.9%. Sequences were obtained from PBMCs or T cells enriched from blood (not recorded which). All receptors derive from a woman in her fifties or sixties who had recovered from COVID-19. Both conserved end residues are part of each CDR3. D genes are given only for firm matches. Only some rows state a clone size, as once, few, many or a class for expanded clones.

CDR3aa,CDR3nt,d_gene,v_gene,abundance,j_gene
CASRSDGGYGYTF,TGTGCCAGCAGATCGGACGGGGGCTATGGCTACACCTTC,-,TRBV7-2,-,TRBJ1-2
CASRRPGGSGTGELFF,TGTGCCAGCAGACGACCAGGGGGGTCGGGGACCGGGGAGCTGTTTTTT,-,TRBV11-2,-,TRBJ2-2
CASSLEQGIAQHF,TGTGCCAGCTCTCTTGAACAGGGGATAGCCCAGCATTTT,TRBD1,TRBV18,-,TRBJ1-5
CASSQAGLNNEKLFF,TGCGCCAGCAGCCAAGCAGGGCTCAACAATGAAAAACTGTTTTTT,-,TRBV4-1,-,TRBJ1-4
CASSQDRNSPLHF,TGTGCCAGCAGCCAAGATCGTAATTCACCCCTCCACTTT,-,TRBV3-1/TRBV3-2,-,TRBJ1-6
CASSVATSREGTDTQYF,TGTGCCAGCAGCGTAGCTACCTCGAGGGAAGGGACAGATACGCAGTATTTT,-,TRBV9,-,TRBJ2-3
CASSPRDRGRKTEAFF,TGTGCCAGCAGCCCCCGGGACAGGGGGCGTAAAACTGAAGCTTTCTTT,TRBD1,TRBV5-6,-,TRBJ1-1
CASSSRDRDPSTDTQYF,TGTGCCAGCAGCTCTCGGGACAGGGACCCTAGCACAGATACGCAGTATTTT,TRBD1,TRBV7-2,-,TRBJ2-3
CASSLNRDYGYTF,TGTGCCAGCAGCTTGAACAGGGACTATGGCTACACCTTC,-,TRBV5-4,-,TRBJ1-2
CASSEWGTGGNQPQHF,TGTGCCAGCAGTGAGTGGGGGACAGGGGGCAATCAGCCCCAGCATTTT,TRBD1,TRBV25-1,-,TRBJ1-5
CASSEAGYSGVTEAFF,TGTGCCAGCAGTGAAGCGGGGTATTCAGGGGTCACTGAAGCTTTCTTT,-,TRBV6-1,-,TRBJ1-1
CASSLDGARAEAFF,TGCGCCAGCAGCTTGGATGGGGCAAGGGCTGAAGCTTTCTTT,-,TRBV5-1,-,TRBJ1-1
CASSLGSGRKDTQYF,TGCGCCAGCAGCTTAGGTAGCGGGAGGAAAGATACGCAGTATTTT,TRBD2,TRBV5-1,-,TRBJ2-3
CASRPTGTFREDTQYF,TGTGCCAGCAGACCAACCGGGACATTTAGAGAGGATACGCAGTATTTT,-,TRBV2,-,TRBJ2-3
CASSPGPGTGRYNEQFF,TGTGCCAGCAGTCCGGGCCCTGGGACAGGGAGGTACAATGAGCAGTTCTTC,TRBD1,TRBV27,-,TRBJ2-1
CASSQGNIAGELFF,TGTGCCAGTAGTCAGGGTAATATAGCCGGGGAGCTGTTTTTT,-,TRBV19,-,TRBJ2-2
CASSDRGPNQPQHF,TGTGCCAGTAGTGACAGGGGGCCCAATCAGCCCCAGCATTTT,TRBD1,TRBV19,once,TRBJ1-5
CASSGDRIGSFEAFF,TGTGCCAGTAGTGGCGACAGGATCGGGTCGTTTGAAGCTTTCTTT,-,TRBV19,-,TRBJ1-1
CASSPLPRSNQPQHF,TGTGCCAGCAGTCCCCTACCTAGGTCTAATCAGCCCCAGCATTTT,-,TRBV6-5,-,TRBJ1-5
CASSWTGSDNQPQHF,TGCGCCAGCAGCTGGACAGGGTCGGACAATCAGCCCCAGCATTTT,TRBD1,TRBV5-1,-,TRBJ1-5
CASSGYGDYEQYF,TGTGCCAGCAGTGGTTATGGAGACTACGAGCAGTACTTC,-,TRBV25-1,-,TRBJ2-7
CASSSAGTQSGNTIYF,TGCGCCAGCAGCTCGGCCGGGACACAGAGTGGAAACACCATATATTTT,-,TRBV5-1,-,TRBJ1-3
CASSSPGETNEKLFF,TGTGCCAGCAGCTCGCCAGGGGAAACTAATGAAAAACTGTTTTTT,-,TRBV5-4,-,TRBJ1-4
CSATAGDGNTIYF,TGCAGCGCCACAGCAGGGGATGGAAACACCATATATTTT,-,TRBV29-1,once,TRBJ1-3
CASSSQTGSNTIYF,TGTGCCAGCAGCTCTCAGACAGGGTCAAACACCATATATTTT,TRBD1,TRBV7-6,-,TRBJ1-3
CASSLDRQGLGNTIYF,TGTGCCAGCAGCTTAGATCGACAGGGGCTGGGAAACACCATATATTTT,TRBD1,TRBV11-2,-,TRBJ1-3
CASSGQDQPQHF,TGTGCCAGCAGCGGGCAGGATCAGCCCCAGCATTTT,-,TRBV7-8,-,TRBJ1-5
CASSPRDRDGGYTF,TGCGCCAGCAGTCCTAGGGACAGGGATGGTGGCTACACCTTC,TRBD1,TRBV10-2,-,TRBJ1-2